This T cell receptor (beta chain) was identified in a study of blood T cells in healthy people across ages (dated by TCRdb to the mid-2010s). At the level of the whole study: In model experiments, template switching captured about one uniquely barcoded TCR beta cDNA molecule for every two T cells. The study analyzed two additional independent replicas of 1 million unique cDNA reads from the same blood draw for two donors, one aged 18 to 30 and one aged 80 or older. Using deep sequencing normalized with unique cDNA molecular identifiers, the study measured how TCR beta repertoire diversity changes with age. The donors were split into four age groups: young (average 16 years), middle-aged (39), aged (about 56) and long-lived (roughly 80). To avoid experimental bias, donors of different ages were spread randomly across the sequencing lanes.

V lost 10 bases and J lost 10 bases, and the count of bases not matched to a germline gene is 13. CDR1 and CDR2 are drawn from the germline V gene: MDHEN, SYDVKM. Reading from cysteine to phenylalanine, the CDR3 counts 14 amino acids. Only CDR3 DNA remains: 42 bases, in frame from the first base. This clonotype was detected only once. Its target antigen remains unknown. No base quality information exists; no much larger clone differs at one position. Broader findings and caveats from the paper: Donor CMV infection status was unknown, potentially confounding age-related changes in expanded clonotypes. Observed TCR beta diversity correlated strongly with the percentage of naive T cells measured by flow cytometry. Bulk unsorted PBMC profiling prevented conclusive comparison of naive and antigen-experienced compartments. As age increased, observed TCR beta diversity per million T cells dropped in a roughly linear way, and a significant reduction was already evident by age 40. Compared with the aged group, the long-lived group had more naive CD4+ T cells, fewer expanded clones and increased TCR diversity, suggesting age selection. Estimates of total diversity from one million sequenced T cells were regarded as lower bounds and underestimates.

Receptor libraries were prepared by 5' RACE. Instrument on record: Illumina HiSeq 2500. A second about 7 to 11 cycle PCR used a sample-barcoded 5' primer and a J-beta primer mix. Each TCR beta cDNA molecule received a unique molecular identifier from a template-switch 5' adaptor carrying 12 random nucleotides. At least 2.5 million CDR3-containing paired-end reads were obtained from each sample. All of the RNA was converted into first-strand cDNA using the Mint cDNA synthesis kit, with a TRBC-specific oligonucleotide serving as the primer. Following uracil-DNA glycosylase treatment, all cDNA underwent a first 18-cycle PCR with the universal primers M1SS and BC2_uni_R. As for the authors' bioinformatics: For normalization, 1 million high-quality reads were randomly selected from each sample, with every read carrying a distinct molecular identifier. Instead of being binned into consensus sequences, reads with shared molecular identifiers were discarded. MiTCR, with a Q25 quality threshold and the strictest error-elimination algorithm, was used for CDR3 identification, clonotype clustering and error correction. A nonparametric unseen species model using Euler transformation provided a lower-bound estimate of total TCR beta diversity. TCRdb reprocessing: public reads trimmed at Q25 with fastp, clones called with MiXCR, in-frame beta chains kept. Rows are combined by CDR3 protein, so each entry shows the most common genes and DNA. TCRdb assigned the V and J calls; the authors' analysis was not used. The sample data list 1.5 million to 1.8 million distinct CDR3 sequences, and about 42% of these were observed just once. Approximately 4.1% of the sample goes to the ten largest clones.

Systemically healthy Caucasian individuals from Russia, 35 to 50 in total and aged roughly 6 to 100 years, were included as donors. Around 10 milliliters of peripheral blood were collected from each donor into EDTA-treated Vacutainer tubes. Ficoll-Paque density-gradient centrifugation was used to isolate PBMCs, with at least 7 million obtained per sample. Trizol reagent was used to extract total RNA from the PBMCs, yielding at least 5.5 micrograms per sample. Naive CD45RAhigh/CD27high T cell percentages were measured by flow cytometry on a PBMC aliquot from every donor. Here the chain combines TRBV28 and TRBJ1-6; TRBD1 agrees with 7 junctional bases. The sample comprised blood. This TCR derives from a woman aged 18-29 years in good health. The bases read TGTGCCAACCCGAAGAGGGGGCGCAGGTCACCCCTCCACTTT. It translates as CANPKRGRRSPLHF.